The rows below give T cell receptor beta chains drawn from one sample of a study of T cells in Graves' hyperthyroidism and ophthalmopathy. MiXCR was run by TCRdb on the multiplex PCR reads, yielding one entry per CDR3 protein. The sample carries under 450,000 distinct CDR3 sequences, roughly 17% recorded once. The sequencing sample was made of blood. The receptors shown here come from a woman aged 25 to 39 with Graves' hyperthyroidism that later progressed to Graves' ophthalmopathy. CDR3s include the opening cysteine and the closing phenylalanine or tryptophan. The D gene is left open where the match is weak. Expanded clones are given a class, and other clones once, few, many or no size at all.

j_gene: TRBJ2-7
v_gene: TRBV11-3
d_gene: -
abundance: many
CDR3aa: CASSLEDTVGREQYF
CDR3nt: TGTGCCAGCAGCTTAGAAGACACGGTAGGACGGGAGCAGTACTTC

j_gene: TRBJ2-3
v_gene: TRBV3-1
d_gene: TRBD2
abundance: -
CDR3aa: CASSLTSGRDTDTQYF
CDR3nt: TGTGCCAGCAGCCTAACTAGCGGGAGGGACACAGATACGCAGTATTTT

j_gene: TRBJ2-1
v_gene: TRBV9
d_gene: TRBD2
abundance: -
CDR3aa: CASSVEGTSGYNEQFF
CDR3nt: TGTGCCAGCAGCGTAGAGGGGACTAGCGGATACAATGAGCAGTTCTTC

j_gene: TRBJ2-2
v_gene: TRBV20-1
d_gene: TRBD2
abundance: -
CDR3aa: CSASLSGSDHGELFF
CDR3nt: TGCAGTGCTAGCTTAAGCGGGAGTGATCACGGGGAGCTGTTTTTT

j_gene: TRBJ2-3
v_gene: TRBV27
d_gene: TRBD2
abundance: many
CDR3aa: CASQLAGADTQYF
CDR3nt: TGTGCCAGCCAACTAGCGGGAGCAGATACGCAGTATTTT

j_gene: TRBJ2-2
v_gene: TRBV20-1
d_gene: -
abundance: -
CDR3aa: CSASDTKQTGELFF
CDR3nt: TGCAGTGCTTCAGACACCAAACAAACCGGGGAGCTGTTTTTT

j_gene: TRBJ2-1
v_gene: TRBV2
d_gene: TRBD2
abundance: many
CDR3aa: CASSGVEAGGPHNEQFF
CDR3nt: TGTGCCAGCAGTGGGGTCGAGGCGGGGGGGCCTCATAATGAGCAGTTCTTC

j_gene: TRBJ2-3
v_gene: TRBV20-1
d_gene: -
abundance: many
CDR3aa: CSASPGATDTQYF
CDR3nt: TGCAGTGCTAGCCCTGGAGCCACAGATACGCAGTATTTT

j_gene: TRBJ2-1
v_gene: TRBV7-6
d_gene: -
abundance: many
CDR3aa: CASSLRGPGAYNEQFF
CDR3nt: TGTGCCAGCAGCCTCAGGGGTCCAGGGGCCTACAATGAGCAGTTCTTC

j_gene: TRBJ1-1
v_gene: TRBV3-1
d_gene: -
abundance: many
CDR3aa: CASSHGQPNTEAFF
CDR3nt: TGTGCCAGCAGCCACGGGCAGCCGAACACTGAAGCTTTCTTT

j_gene: TRBJ1-5
v_gene: TRBV28
d_gene: TRBD1
abundance: many
CDR3aa: CASRSSRQGISQPQHF
CDR3nt: TGTGCCAGCAGATCGAGTAGACAGGGAATAAGTCAGCCCCAGCATTTT

j_gene: TRBJ2-1
v_gene: TRBV29-1
d_gene: -
abundance: many
CDR3aa: CSVEGTIYNEQFF
CDR3nt: TGCAGCGTTGAAGGGACCATCTACAATGAGCAGTTCTTC

j_gene: TRBJ1-2
v_gene: TRBV5-1
d_gene: -
abundance: many
CDR3aa: CASSLGREGGYTF
CDR3nt: TGCGCCAGCAGCTTGGGTAGGGAAGGCGGCTACACCTTC

j_gene: TRBJ1-2
v_gene: TRBV3-1
d_gene: -
abundance: -
CDR3aa: CASSPTVGRSPRGGYTF
CDR3nt: TGTGCCAGCAGCCCTACAGTGGGAAGGTCCCCACGGGGTGGCTACACCTTC

j_gene: TRBJ2-7
v_gene: TRBV28
d_gene: -
abundance: -
CDR3aa: CASSFHGPEDEQYF
CDR3nt: TGTGCCAGCAGTTTCCACGGCCCAGAGGACGAGCAGTACTTC

j_gene: TRBJ2-1
v_gene: TRBV6-2/TRBV6-3
d_gene: TRBD2
abundance: many
CDR3aa: CASSTEAGGPAREQFF
CDR3nt: TGTGCCAGCAGTACTGAAGCGGGAGGGCCGGCCCGTGAGCAGTTCTTC

j_gene: TRBJ1-1
v_gene: TRBV29-1
d_gene: -
abundance: -
CDR3aa: CSGANTEAFF
CDR3nt: TGCAGCGGAGCAAACACTGAAGCTTTCTTT

j_gene: TRBJ2-7
v_gene: TRBV5-1
d_gene: TRBD2
abundance: many
CDR3aa: CASSWSGTSGGFEQYF
CDR3nt: TGCGCCAGCAGCTGGAGCGGGACTAGCGGGGGTTTCGAGCAGTACTTC

j_gene: TRBJ2-2
v_gene: TRBV27
d_gene: -
abundance: -
CDR3aa: CASSFVLGIQTGELFF
CDR3nt: TGTGCCAGCAGTTTTGTTTTGGGGATTCAGACCGGGGAGCTGTTTTTT

j_gene: TRBJ2-1
v_gene: TRBV2
d_gene: TRBD1
abundance: many
CDR3aa: CASSPSGTGDNEQFF
CDR3nt: TGTGCCAGCAGTCCATCCGGGACAGGGGACAATGAGCAGTTCTTC

j_gene: TRBJ1-5
v_gene: TRBV28
d_gene: -
abundance: many
CDR3aa: CASSYSAYNQPQHF
CDR3nt: TGTGCCAGCAGTTATTCGGCCTACAATCAGCCCCAGCATTTT

j_gene: TRBJ2-4
v_gene: TRBV12-3/TRBV12-4
d_gene: TRBD1
abundance: many
CDR3aa: CASSTRQGAIKNIQYF
CDR3nt: TGTGCCAGCAGTACCCGACAGGGCGCGATAAAAAACATTCAGTACTTC

j_gene: TRBJ2-3
v_gene: TRBV28
d_gene: TRBD1
abundance: many
CDR3aa: CALQGATSTDTQYF
CDR3nt: TGTGCCTTACAGGGGGCGACTAGCACAGATACGCAGTATTTT

j_gene: TRBJ2-6
v_gene: TRBV5-1
d_gene: -
abundance: few
CDR3aa: CASSSGRGAPGANVLTF
CDR3nt: TGCGCCAGCAGCTCAGGTCGGGGGGCGCCGGGGGCCAACGTCCTGACTTTC

j_gene: TRBJ2-1
v_gene: TRBV4-1
d_gene: TRBD2
abundance: few
CDR3aa: CASSPPSVGRAMNEQFF
CDR3nt: TGCGCCAGCAGCCCTCCCTCGGTTGGGAGGGCCATGAATGAGCAGTTCTTC

j_gene: TRBJ2-5
v_gene: TRBV20-1
d_gene: TRBD1
abundance: many
CDR3aa: CSARGTGRLETQYF
CDR3nt: TGCAGTGCGAGAGGGACAGGGCGGCTGGAGACCCAGTACTTC

j_gene: TRBJ2-2
v_gene: TRBV12-5
d_gene: TRBD2
abundance: many
CDR3aa: CASGFHPGSGGGGELFF
CDR3nt: TGTGCTAGTGGTTTCCACCCGGGTAGCGGGGGAGGAGGGGAGCTGTTTTTT

j_gene: TRBJ1-4
v_gene: TRBV5-1
d_gene: -
abundance: many
CDR3aa: CASSWEGSTNEKLFF
CDR3nt: TGCGCCAGCAGCTGGGAGGGTTCAACTAATGAAAAACTGTTTTTT

j_gene: TRBJ2-2
v_gene: TRBV30
d_gene: TRBD2
abundance: many
CDR3aa: CAWSAVAGIGGELFF
CDR3nt: TGTGCCTGGAGTGCAGTAGCGGGAATCGGGGGGGAGCTGTTTTTT

j_gene: TRBJ1-2
v_gene: TRBV4-1
d_gene: TRBD1
abundance: few
CDR3aa: CASSPFSGTDYGYTF
CDR3nt: TGCGCCAGCAGCCCCTTTTCCGGGACAGACTATGGCTACACCTTC

j_gene: TRBJ1-1
v_gene: TRBV2
d_gene: -
abundance: many
CDR3aa: CASRGEVNTEAFF
CDR3nt: TGTGCCAGCAGGGGGGAAGTGAACACTGAAGCTTTCTTT